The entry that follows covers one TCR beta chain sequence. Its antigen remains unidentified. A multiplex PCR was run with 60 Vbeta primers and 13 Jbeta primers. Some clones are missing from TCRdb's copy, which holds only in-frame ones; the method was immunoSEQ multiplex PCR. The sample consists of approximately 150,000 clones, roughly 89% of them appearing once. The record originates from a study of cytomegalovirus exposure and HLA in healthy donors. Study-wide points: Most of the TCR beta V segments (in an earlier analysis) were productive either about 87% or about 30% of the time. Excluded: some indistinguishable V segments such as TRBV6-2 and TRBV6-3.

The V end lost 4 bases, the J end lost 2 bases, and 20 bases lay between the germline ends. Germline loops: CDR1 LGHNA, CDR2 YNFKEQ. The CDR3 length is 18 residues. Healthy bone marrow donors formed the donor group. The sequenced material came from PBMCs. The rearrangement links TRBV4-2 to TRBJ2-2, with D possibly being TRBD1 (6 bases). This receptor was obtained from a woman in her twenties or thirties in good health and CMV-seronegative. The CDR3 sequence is CASSLRRQQDSNTGELFF. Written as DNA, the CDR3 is TGTGCCAGCAGCCTCCGACGACAGCAGGACAGTAACACCGGGGAGCTGTTTTTT.